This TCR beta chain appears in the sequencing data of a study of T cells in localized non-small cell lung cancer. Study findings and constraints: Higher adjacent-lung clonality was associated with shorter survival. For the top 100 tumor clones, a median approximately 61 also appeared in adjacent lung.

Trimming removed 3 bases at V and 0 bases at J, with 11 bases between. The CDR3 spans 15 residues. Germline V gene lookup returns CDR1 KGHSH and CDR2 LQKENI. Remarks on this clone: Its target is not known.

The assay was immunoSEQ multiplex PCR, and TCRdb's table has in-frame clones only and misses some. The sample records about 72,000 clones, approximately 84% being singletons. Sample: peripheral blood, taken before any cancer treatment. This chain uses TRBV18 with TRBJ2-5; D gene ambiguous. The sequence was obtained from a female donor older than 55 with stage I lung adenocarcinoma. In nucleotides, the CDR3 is TGTGCCAGCTCACCGGCCAGCTCGTACCAAGAGACCCAGTACTTC. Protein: CASSPASSYQETQYF.